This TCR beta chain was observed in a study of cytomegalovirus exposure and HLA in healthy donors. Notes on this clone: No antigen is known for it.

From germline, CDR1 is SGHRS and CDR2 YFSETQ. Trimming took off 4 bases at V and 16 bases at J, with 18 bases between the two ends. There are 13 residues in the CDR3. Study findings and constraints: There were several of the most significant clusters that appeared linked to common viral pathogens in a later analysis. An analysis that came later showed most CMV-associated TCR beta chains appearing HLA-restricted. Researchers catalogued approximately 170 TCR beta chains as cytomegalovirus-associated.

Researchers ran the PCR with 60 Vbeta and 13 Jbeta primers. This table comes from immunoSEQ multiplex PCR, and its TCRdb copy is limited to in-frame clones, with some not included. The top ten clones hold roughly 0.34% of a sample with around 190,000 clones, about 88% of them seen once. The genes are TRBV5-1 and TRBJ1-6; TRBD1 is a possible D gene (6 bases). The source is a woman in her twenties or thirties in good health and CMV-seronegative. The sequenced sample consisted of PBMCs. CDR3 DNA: TGCGCCAGCAGCGAGTTGACAGGACACTGGCTCCACTTT. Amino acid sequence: CASSELTGHWLHF.